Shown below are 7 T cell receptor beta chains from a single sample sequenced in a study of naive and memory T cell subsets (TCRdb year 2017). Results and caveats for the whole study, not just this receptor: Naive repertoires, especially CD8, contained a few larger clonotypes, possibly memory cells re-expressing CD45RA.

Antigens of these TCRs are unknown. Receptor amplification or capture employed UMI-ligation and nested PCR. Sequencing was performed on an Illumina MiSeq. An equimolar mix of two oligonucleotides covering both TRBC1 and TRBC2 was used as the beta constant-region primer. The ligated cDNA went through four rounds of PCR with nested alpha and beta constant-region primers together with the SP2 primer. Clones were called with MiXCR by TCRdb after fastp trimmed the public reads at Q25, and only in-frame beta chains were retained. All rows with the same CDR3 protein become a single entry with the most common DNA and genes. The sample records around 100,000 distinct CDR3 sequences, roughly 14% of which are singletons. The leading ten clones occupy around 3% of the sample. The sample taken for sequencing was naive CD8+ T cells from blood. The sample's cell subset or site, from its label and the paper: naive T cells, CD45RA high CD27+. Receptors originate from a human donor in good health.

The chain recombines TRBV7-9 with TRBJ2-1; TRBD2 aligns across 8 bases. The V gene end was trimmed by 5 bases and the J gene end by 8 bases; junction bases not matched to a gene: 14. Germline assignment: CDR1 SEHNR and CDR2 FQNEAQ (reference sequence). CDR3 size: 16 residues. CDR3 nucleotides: TGTGCCAGCAGCCCCCTTATTAGCGGGGTTCTAGATGAGCAGTTCTTC. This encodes CASSPLISGVLDEQFF.

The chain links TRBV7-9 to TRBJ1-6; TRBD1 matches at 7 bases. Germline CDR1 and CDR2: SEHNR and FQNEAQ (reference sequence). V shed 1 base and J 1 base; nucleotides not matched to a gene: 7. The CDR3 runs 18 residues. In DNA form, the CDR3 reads TGTGCCAGCAGCTTAGAGGGACAGTTTGATTCCTATAATTCACCCCTCCACTTT. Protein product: CASSLEGQFDSYNSPLHF.

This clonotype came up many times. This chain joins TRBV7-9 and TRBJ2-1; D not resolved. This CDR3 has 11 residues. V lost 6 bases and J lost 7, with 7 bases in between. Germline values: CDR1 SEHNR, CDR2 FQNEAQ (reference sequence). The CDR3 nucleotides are TGTGCCAGCAGAGGCCCGAATGAGCAGTTCTTC. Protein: CASRGPNEQFF.

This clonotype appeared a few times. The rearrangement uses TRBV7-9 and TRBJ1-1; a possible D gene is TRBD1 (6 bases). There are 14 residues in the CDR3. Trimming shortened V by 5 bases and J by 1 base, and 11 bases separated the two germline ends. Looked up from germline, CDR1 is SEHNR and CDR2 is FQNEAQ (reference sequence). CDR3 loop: CASSQGQTNTEAFF. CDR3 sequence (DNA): TGTGCCAGCAGCCAGGGACAAACGAACACTGAAGCTTTCTTT.

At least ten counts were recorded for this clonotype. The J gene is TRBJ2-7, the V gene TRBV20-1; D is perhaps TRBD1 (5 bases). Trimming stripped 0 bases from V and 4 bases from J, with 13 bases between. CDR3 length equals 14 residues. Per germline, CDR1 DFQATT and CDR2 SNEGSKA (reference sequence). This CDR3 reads CSARDLTETYEQYF. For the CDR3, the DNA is TGCAGTGCTAGAGACCTGACAGAAACATACGAGCAGTACTTC.

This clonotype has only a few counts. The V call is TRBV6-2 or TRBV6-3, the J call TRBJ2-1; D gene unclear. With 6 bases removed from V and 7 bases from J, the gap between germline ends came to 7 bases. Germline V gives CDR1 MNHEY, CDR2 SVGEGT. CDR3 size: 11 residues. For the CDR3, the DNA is TGTGCCAGCAGAACAGCTAATGAGCAGTTCTTC. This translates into CASRTANEQFF.

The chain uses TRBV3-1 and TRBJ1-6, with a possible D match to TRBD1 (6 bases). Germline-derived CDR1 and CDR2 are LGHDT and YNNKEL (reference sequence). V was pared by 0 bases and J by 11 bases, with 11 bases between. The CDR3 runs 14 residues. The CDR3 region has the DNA TGTGCCAGCAGCCAAGACGGGGGGCAGGCACCCCTCCACTTT. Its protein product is CASSQDGGQAPLHF.